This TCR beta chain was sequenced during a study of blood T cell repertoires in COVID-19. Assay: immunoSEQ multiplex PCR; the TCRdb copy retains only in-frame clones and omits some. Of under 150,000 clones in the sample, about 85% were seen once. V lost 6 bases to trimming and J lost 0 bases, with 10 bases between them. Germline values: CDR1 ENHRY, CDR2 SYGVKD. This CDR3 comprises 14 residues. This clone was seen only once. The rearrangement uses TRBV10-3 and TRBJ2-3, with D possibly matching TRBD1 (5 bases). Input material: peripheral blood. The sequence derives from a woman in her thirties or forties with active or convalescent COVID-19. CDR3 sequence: CAISQGSSTDTQYF. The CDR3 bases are TGTGCCATCAGCCAGGGATCCAGCACAGATACGCAGTATTTT.